A single sample is the source of the 28 T cell receptor beta chains below, sequenced in a study of T cell repertoires in cytomegalovirus infection. MiXCR, applied by TCRdb to the reads, yields one record per CDR3 protein. The sample gives more than 150,000 distinct CDR3 sequences, roughly 20% of which show up once; roughly 2.9% is in the top ten. The sample was PBMCs. These receptors came from a human donor in good health (CMV status not recorded). Some clones in this sample may be carry-over from other donors' samples.

This clonotype has only a few counts. This rearrangement joins TRBV11-3 to TRBJ2-1; possibly TRBD1 for D (6 bases). The CDR3 covers 12 residues. Germline V gives CDR1 SGHNT, CDR2 YENEEA. Trimming left V 1 base short and J 11 bases short, with 9 bases between. The chain's CDR3 is CASSLVQGQQFF. In DNA, the CDR3 is TGTGCCAGCAGCTTAGTACAGGGACAGCAGTTCTTC.

This chain joins TRBV5-1 and TRBJ2-3, with a possible D match to TRBD2 (5 bases). V lost 4 bases and J lost 0, with 15 bases in between. Germline CDR1 and CDR2: SGHRS and YFSETQ. This CDR3 has 16 amino acids. The DNA for the CDR3 is TGCGCCAGCAGCCCAGTGCGGGCATCTAGCACAGATACGCAGTATTTT. Translated: CASSPVRASSTDTQYF.

This clonotype was recorded at least ten times. The rearrangement uses TRBV7-2 and TRBJ2-2, with D perhaps given as TRBD1 or TRBD2 (5 bases each). The germline V gene encodes CDR1 SGHTA and CDR2 FQGNSA. There are 15 residues in the CDR3. Trimming left V 5 bases short and J 7 bases short, with 17 bases between. The CDR3 DNA reads as TGTGCCAGCAGCCCGCGTGGGGGTAGGAACGGGGAGCTGTTTTTT. It yields the protein CASSPRGGRNGELFF.

This clonotype appeared a few times. This rearrangement joins TRBV7-2 to TRBJ1-1, with D perhaps matching TRBD1 (6 bases). The CDR3 spans 16 residues. Trimming left V 1 base short and J 3 bases short, with 15 bases between. CDR1 and CDR2 (germline): SGHTA, FQGNSA. The CDR3 here is CASSLVPGEAYTEAFF. CDR3 DNA: TGTGCCAGCAGCTTAGTGCCAGGGGAGGCGTACACTGAAGCTTTCTTT.

This clonotype was detected ten times or more. This chain links TRBV7-9 with TRBJ1-5; the D gene is possibly TRBD1 (5 bases). The CDR3 sequence is 14 residues long. Germline loops: CDR1 SEHNR, CDR2 FQNEAQ (reference sequence). The germline V and J ends were trimmed by 5 bases and 3 bases, with 11 bases remaining between them. The CDR3 loop reads CASSLRDANQPQHF. DNA for the CDR3: TGTGCCAGCAGCCTCCGGGACGCCAATCAGCCCCAGCATTTT.

The CDR3 loop is CASSFFRATNEKLFF. Written as DNA, the CDR3 is TGTGCCAGCAGCTTTTTCCGAGCAACTAATGAAAAACTGTTTTTT. This chain links TRBV5-6 with TRBJ1-4, with D unresolved. The CDR3 runs to 15 residues. Germline lookup yields CDR1 SGHDT and CDR2 YYEEEE. The V gene lost 2 bases and the J gene lost 0 bases, with 8 bases spanning the gap.

The chain combines TRBV9 with TRBJ1-2; the match to TRBD1 covers 9 bases. The germline CDR1 and CDR2 sequences are SGDLS and YYNGEE. Trimming at V came to 3 bases and at J to 4 bases, leaving 10 bases not matched to a gene. The CDR3 is 16 residues long. The CDR3 sequence is CASSEGLQGAAYGYTF. The CDR3, as DNA: TGTGCCAGCAGCGAAGGGTTACAGGGGGCAGCCTATGGCTACACCTTC.

Many counts were recorded for this clonotype. The chain employs TRBV28 and TRBJ2-1, with TRBD2 identical over 8 bases. V dropped 5 bases and J dropped 6; count of bases not matched to a gene: 9. Per germline, CDR1 MDHEN and CDR2 SYDVKM. The CDR3 length is 15 residues. The CDR3 bases are TGTGCCAGCAGTCGTCGGTTAGCGGGAAGCAATGAGCAGTTCTTC. It is translated as CASSRRLAGSNEQFF.

The gene calls are TRBV5-1 and TRBJ2-7, with a weak D call TRBD2 (6 bases). The CDR3 loop spans 14 amino acids. Trimming removed 4 bases from V and 7 bases from J, with 18 bases in between. Looked up from germline, CDR1 is SGHRS and CDR2 is YFSETQ. The DNA of the CDR3 is TGCGCCAGCAGCGTCGGGACTGGCGGTTTGGAGCAGTACTTC. This gives the protein CASSVGTGGLEQYF.

This CDR3 reads CATSRDRDGTGDSKLFF. Written as DNA, the CDR3 is TGTGCCACCAGCAGAGATAGGGACGGGACAGGGGACTCAAAACTGTTTTTT. V gene TRBV15 combines with J gene TRBJ1-4, with TRBD1 matching over 10 bases. CDR3 size: 17 residues. Trimming at V came to 0 bases and at J to 10 bases, leaving 11 bases not matched to a gene. From germline, CDR1 is LNHNV and CDR2 YYDKDF (reference sequence). Variable domain in full (rest from reference TRBV15 and TRBJ1-4): DAMVIQNPRYQVTQFGKPVTLSCSQTLNHNVMYWYQQKSSQAPKLLFHYYDKDFNNEADTPDNFQSRRPNTSFCFLDIRSPGLGDTAMYLCATSRDRDGTGDSKLFFGSGTQLSVL.

Only a few counts were recorded for this clonotype. The chain joins TRBV2 to TRBJ1-5; D is unclear. Trimming removed 7 bases at V and 7 bases at J, with 14 bases between. CDR1 is SNHLY, CDR2 FYNNEI, per germline. The CDR3 has 13 residues. The CDR3: CASNARTEQPQHF. The CDR3 nucleotides read TGTGCCAGCAATGCCCGGACGGAACAGCCCCAGCATTTT.

Many counts were recorded for this clonotype. The chain has TRBV4-1 and TRBJ1-2, with D unresolved. Germline loops: CDR1 MGHRA, CDR2 YSYEKL. The CDR3 is made up of 16 amino acids. V was pared by 1 base and J by 3 bases, with 15 bases between. CDR3 region: CASSQAMGFSDYGYTF. The CDR3 DNA reads as TGCGCCAGCAGCCAAGCAATGGGATTCAGTGACTATGGCTACACCTTC.

In this sample, this clonotype turned up a few times. The chain is built from TRBV24-1 and TRBJ1-4, with 7 bases aligning to TRBD1. This CDR3 has 13 amino acids. CDR1 and CDR2 (germline): KGHDR, SFDVKD. Losses at the gene ends were 11 bases for V and 5 bases for J; bases not matched to a gene: 7. In DNA, the CDR3 is TGTGCCAACGGGACAGCCAAGAATGAAAAACTGTTTTTT. This encodes CANGTAKNEKLFF.

This clonotype was observed a handful of times. The V gene is TRBV5-6, the J gene TRBJ2-2; TRBD1 might be the D (5 bases). The ends were cut back, 4 bases at V and 3 bases at J, with 10 bases in the middle. CDR1 SGHDT and CDR2 YYEEEE come from the germline V gene. This CDR3 is 14 amino acids long. For the CDR3, the DNA is TGTGCCAGCAGCAGAGGACACGACACCGGGGAGCTGTTTTTT. This encodes CASSRGHDTGELFF.

The chain links TRBV7-3 to TRBJ2-3; D unclear. CDR3 length: 13 residues. Germline lookup yields CDR1 SGHTA and CDR2 FQGTGA. Trimming stripped 3 bases from V and 2 bases from J, with 6 bases between. CDR3 nucleotide sequence: TGTGCCAGCAGCTTGGTCGTCACAGATACGCAGTATTTT. This encodes CASSLVVTDTQYF.

This clonotype was observed a few times. V and J are TRBV11-1 and TRBJ2-7; the D is unclear. The germline V and J ends were trimmed by 5 bases and 0 bases, with 14 bases remaining between them. CDR3 size: 15 residues. Germline V CDR1 and CDR2: SGHAT, FQDESV (reference sequence). CDR3 DNA: TGTGCCAGCAGCCCCGGGCAGTTCCTCTCCTACGAGCAGTACTTC. This sequence encodes CASSPGQFLSYEQYF.

The genes are TRBV19 and TRBJ2-6; 8 bases match TRBD1. Germline V CDR1 and CDR2: LNHDA, SQIVND (reference sequence). V lost 6 bases to trimming and J lost 2 bases; unmatched junction nucleotides: 3. The CDR3 totals 15 residues. The CDR3 nucleotides are TGTGCCAGTAGCCGGACAGGGCCTGGGGCCAACGTCCTGACTTTC. Translated: CASSRTGPGANVLTF.

This clonotype was seen a few times. This chain joins TRBV19 and TRBJ1-1; 9 bases agree with TRBD1. Per germline, CDR1 LNHDA and CDR2 SQIVND (reference sequence). The CDR3 has 13 residues. With V trimmed by 7 bases and J by 8 bases, 8 bases remained unmatched. CDR3 in DNA: TGTGCCAGTACTAAAGACAGGGGGACCGAAGCTTTCTTT. Translated: CASTKDRGTEAFF.

The V and J genes are TRBV6-5 and TRBJ2-1, with TRBD2 identical over 8 bases. The V gene's germline CDR1 is MNHEY and CDR2 SVGAGI. The CDR3 loop spans 16 amino acids. The V gene end was trimmed by 6 bases and the J gene end by 9 bases; junction bases not matched to a gene: 16. The CDR3 is CASRSRRGRGGIEQFF. The CDR3 DNA reads as TGTGCCAGCAGGTCTCGTAGGGGACGGGGGGGCATTGAGCAGTTCTTC.

This clonotype was detected many times. This chain uses TRBV6-2 or TRBV6-3 with TRBJ1-2; 11 bases are a match to TRBD1. Germline V gives CDR1 MNHEY, CDR2 SVGEGT. The CDR3 has 16 residues. Unmatched junction bases numbered 3, after V lost 1 base and J lost 2 bases. The CDR3 DNA sequence: TGTGCCAGCAGTTACTTCAGGACAGGGGGCAACTATGGCTACACCTTC. Translated: CASSYFRTGGNYGYTF.

The sample holds a few counts of this clonotype. This sequence joins TRBV5-4 and TRBJ2-3, with D hard to call. Trimming took 2 bases from V and 0 from J, leaving 10 bases between them. The germline CDR1 and CDR2 sequences are SGHNT and YYREEE (reference sequence). The CDR3 length is 15 residues. CDR3 loop: CASSFRSDSTDTQYF. CDR3 coding DNA: TGTGCCAGCAGCTTCCGCTCGGACAGCACAGATACGCAGTATTTT.

This clonotype was picked up many times. The rearrangement links TRBV7-3 to TRBJ2-7; D might be TRBD2 (5 bases). Trimming took off 5 bases at V and 4 bases at J, with 15 bases between the two ends. The germline V gene has CDR1 SGHTA and CDR2 FQGTGA. The CDR3 totals 14 residues. In nucleotides, the CDR3 is TGTGCCAGCAGCCCAACCGCGGGCCGGTACGAGCAGTACTTC. This gives the protein CASSPTAGRYEQYF.

This clonotype was observed a few times. The rearrangement joins TRBV6-6 to TRBJ1-2, with 12 bases identical to TRBD1. Germline loops: CDR1 MNHNY, CDR2 SVGAGI (reference sequence). V lost 6 bases and J lost 2; bases outside the gene matches: 13. The CDR3 length is 18 residues. The CDR3: CASSLTGTGGVGNYGYTF. CDR3 DNA: TGTGCCAGCAGCTTAACCGGGACAGGGGGCGTCGGAAACTATGGCTACACCTTC.

In regard to this clonotype: A read error may produce the germline difference seen at one junction end. The rearrangement links TRBV7-2 to TRBJ1-3; D ambiguous. This CDR3 comprises 16 residues. Germline V gene lookup returns CDR1 SGHTA and CDR2 FQGNSA. The CDR3 here is CASSLDTAFSGNTVYF. CDR3 nucleotide sequence: TGTGCCAGCAGCCTGGATACAGCTTTCTCTGGAAACACCGTATATTTT.

In the case of this clonotype: Germline is not matched at one junction end, which may reflect a read error. The genes are TRBV19 and TRBJ2-3, with a tentative D call TRBD2 (5 bases). Germline V gene sequence: CDR1 LNHDA, CDR2 SQIVND (reference sequence). The CDR3 runs to 15 residues. CDR3 protein: CDSTSEAWMQDTQYF. Here the CDR3 DNA reads TGTGACAGTACCTCGGAGGCCTGGATGCAAGATACGCAGTATTTT.

The J gene is TRBJ2-7, the V gene TRBV19, with D possibly TRBD2 on 6 matching bases. The CDR3 totals 15 residues. CDR1 is LNHDA, CDR2 SQIVND, per germline (reference sequence). Trimming stripped 3 bases from V and 1 base from J, with 13 bases between. CDR3 DNA: TGTGCCAGTAGTATTGGAGGGCTAACGTCCTACGAGCAGTACTTC. Its translation: CASSIGGLTSYEQYF. The whole variable domain, remainder taken from reference TRBV19 and TRBJ2-7, is DGGITQSPKYLFRKEGQNVTLSCEQNLNHDAMYWYRQDPGQGLRLIYYSQIVNDFQKGDIAEGYSVSREKKESFPLTVTSAQKNPTAFYLCASSIGGLTSYEQYFGPGTRLTVT.

The chain employs TRBV7-3 and TRBJ2-5; tentatively, D is TRBD1 or TRBD2 (6 bases each). Germline lookup yields CDR1 SGHTA and CDR2 FQGTGA. The CDR3 loop spans 15 amino acids. Deletions cut 2 bases from V and 1 base from J, with 11 bases between. CDR3 bases: TGTGCCAGCAGCTTATGGGGGGCGGCCCAAGAGACCCAGTACTTC. It yields the protein CASSLWGAAQETQYF.

In nucleotides, the CDR3 is TGCGCCAGCAGCTTGGATGGAAGAAACTATGGCTACACCTTC. It is translated as CASSLDGRNYGYTF. The V call is TRBV5-1, the J call TRBJ1-2; D is uncertain. Trimming shortened V by 0 bases and J by 2 bases, and 8 bases separated the two germline ends. Germline CDR1 is SGHRS and CDR2 is YFSETQ. This CDR3 is 14 amino acids long.